Listed below are T cell receptor beta chains from one sample, sequenced in a study of blood T cell repertoires in COVID-19. Method: immunoSEQ multiplex PCR; TCRdb's copy keeps in-frame clones and lacks some. The profile shows around 290,000 clones, 88% of them singletons. The sample consisted of PBMCs or T cells enriched from blood (not recorded which). The receptor set was obtained from a woman aged 60 to 75 in a cohort exposed to, infected with or recovered from COVID-19 (not recorded which). The CDR3 runs from the conserved cysteine through the conserved F or W. D genes are given only for firm matches. The listing skips clone size in some rows; elsewhere it reads once, few, many or a size class.

d_call	j_call	v_call	clone_size	cdr3_nt	cdr3_aa
TRBD2	TRBJ2-5	TRBV7-8	once	TGTGCCAGCAGCTTAGGGCTAGCGGGGACATCGGAGACCCAGTACTTC	CASSLGLAGTSETQYF
.	TRBJ2-7	TRBV5-6	.	TGTGCCAGCAGGTTCCTGGGGCACGAGCAGTACTTC	CASRFLGHEQYF
TRBD1	TRBJ2-7	TRBV27	.	TGTGCCAGCAGTCTGACAGGGACCGAGCAGTACTTC	CASSLTGTEQYF
.	TRBJ1-6	TRBV4-1	.	TGCGCCAGCAGCCAAGGTATAGTCAGGGGCAATTCACCCCTCCACTTT	CASSQGIVRGNSPLHF
TRBD2	TRBJ2-1	TRBV18	.	TGTGCCAGCTCACTAGAGGGACTAGCGGACAATGAGCAGTTCTTC	CASSLEGLADNEQFF
.	TRBJ2-7	TRBV9	.	TGTGCCAGCAGCAACTGGGGGGGCCCGGCGGGCGAGCAGTACTTC	CASSNWGGPAGEQYF
.	TRBJ2-1	TRBV10-3	.	TGTGCCACCCTGTTGCGTAATGAGCAGTTCTTC	CATLLRNEQFF
.	TRBJ1-4	TRBV7-9	.	TGTGCCAGCAGCTCCAGGTGGTCCAGGTATGATGAAAAACTGTTTTTT	CASSSRWSRYDEKLFF
.	TRBJ1-2	TRBV5-4	.	TGTGCCAGCAGCTCCGGTACTAACTATGGCTACACCTTC	CASSSGTNYGYTF
TRBD1	TRBJ1-6	TRBV7-2	.	TGTGCCAGCAGCTTACCGGGACAGGGTACCCTCCACTTT	CASSLPGQGTLHF
.	TRBJ1-3	TRBV7-2	.	TGTGCCAGCAGAACAGGGCCCTCAGCGACGAACACCATATATTTT	CASRTGPSATNTIYF
TRBD2	TRBJ2-2	TRBV10-3	.	TGTGCCATCAGTGGACTAGCGGGAACCCCTGGTGCCGGGGAGCTGTTTTTT	CAISGLAGTPGAGELFF
TRBD1	TRBJ1-1	TRBV7-9	.	TGTGCCAGCAGCTTAGCAGGGACAGGGTTTAGGAACACTGAAGCTTTCTTT	CASSLAGTGFRNTEAFF
.	TRBJ1-5	TRBV12-3/TRBV12-4	.	TGTGCCAGCAGTTTGCAGTCGAATCAGCCCCAGCATTTT	CASSLQSNQPQHF
.	TRBJ2-1	TRBV19	.	TGTGCCAGTAGTATTCAGGAAGGGGCCTACAATGAGCAGTTCTTC	CASSIQEGAYNEQFF
TRBD2	TRBJ2-5	TRBV9	.	TGTGCCAGCAGCGTAGGGGCTAGCGGGAGGGCCACAGAGACCCAGTACTTC	CASSVGASGRATETQYF
TRBD2	TRBJ2-7	TRBV19	.	TGTGCCAGTAGTACCCGGGGAGGGCTTCACTCCTACGAGCAGTACTTC	CASSTRGGLHSYEQYF
.	TRBJ1-1	TRBV10-2	.	TGCGCCAGCAGTGAGTCGAGGACAGTAGCTTTCTTT	CASSESRTVAFF
.	TRBJ2-6	TRBV28	.	TGTGCCAGCATTCCGGGATCGGGGGCCAACGTCCTGACTTTC	CASIPGSGANVLTF
TRBD1	TRBJ2-7	TRBV28	.	TGTGCCAGCAGTACCATACCCGGGACAGGGACGTTGGGGAGCGAGCAGTACTTC	CASSTIPGTGTLGSEQYF
TRBD1	TRBJ1-2	TRBV19	.	TGTGCCAGTAGTACCGACGGGACAGGCCGTGGCTACACCTTC	CASSTDGTGRGYTF
.	TRBJ1-2	TRBV19	once	TGTGCCAGTGGACAGAAATCATACTATGGCTACACCTTC	CASGQKSYYGYTF
TRBD1	TRBJ1-2	TRBV28	.	TGTGCCAGCAGTTTAATCGGACAGGGGCGACGCTACACCTTC	CASSLIGQGRRYTF
.	TRBJ2-7	TRBV28	.	TGTGCCAGCAGTTCCGTCCGGTGGGCCCCATCCTACGAGCAGTACTTC	CASSSVRWAPSYEQYF
.	TRBJ2-2	TRBV7-3	.	TGTGCCAGCAGCTTAGCTAGCCGCACCGGGGAGCTGTTTTTT	CASSLASRTGELFF
TRBD1	TRBJ1-6	TRBV5-1	.	TGCGCCAGCAGCGCGTGGGCCGGGACAGGGAGCTCACCCCTCCACTTT	CASSAWAGTGSSPLHF